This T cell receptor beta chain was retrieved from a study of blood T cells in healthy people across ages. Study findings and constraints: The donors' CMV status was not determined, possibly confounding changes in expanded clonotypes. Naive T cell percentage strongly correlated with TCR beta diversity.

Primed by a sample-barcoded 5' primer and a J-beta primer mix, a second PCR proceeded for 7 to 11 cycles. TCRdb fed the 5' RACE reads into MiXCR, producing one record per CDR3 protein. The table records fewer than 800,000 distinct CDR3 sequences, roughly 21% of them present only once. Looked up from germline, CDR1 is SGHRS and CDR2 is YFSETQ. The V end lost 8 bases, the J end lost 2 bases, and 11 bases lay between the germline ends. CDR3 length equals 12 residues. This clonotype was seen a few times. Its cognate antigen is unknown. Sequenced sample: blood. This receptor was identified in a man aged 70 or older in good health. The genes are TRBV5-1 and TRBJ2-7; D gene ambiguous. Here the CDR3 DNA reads TGCGCCAGAGCCTGCCCAGCCTACGAGCAGTACTTC. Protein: CARACPAYEQYF.